The text below deals with one T cell receptor beta chain. The sample originates from a study of CD8+CD57+ T cells in acquired aplastic anemia. The germline V gene encodes CDR1 SGHTA and CDR2 FQGTGA. The CDR3 totals 14 residues. Patients included in sequencing had previously demonstrated CD8+CD57+ cell expansion by flow cytometry. TCR beta VDJ and CDR3 were profiled, and genomic DNA was the template. TCRdb ran MiXCR on the reads and lists one entry per CDR3 protein. The data hold around 200,000 distinct CDR3 sequences, with around 63% observed a single time. The sequenced sample was sorted CD4+, CD8+, or CD8+CD57+ T cells (not recorded which) from PBMCs. This sequence joins TRBV7-3 and TRBJ2-7; D remains ambiguous. The J call may be mistaken, given a closer DNA end match to TRBJ2-1. The clonotype originates from a human donor with aplastic anemia. The CDR3: CASSPIGRPDEQFF. Here the CDR3 DNA reads TGTGCCAGCAGCCCGATCGGGCGGCCGGATGAGCAGTTCTTC.